This is a list of T cell receptor beta chains from one sample in a study of cytomegalovirus exposure and HLA in healthy donors. Sequencing used immunoSEQ multiplex PCR; TCRdb keeps in-frame clones, though not all of them. This table holds around 150,000 clones, roughly four fifths found once. What was sequenced was PBMCs. These receptors were obtained from a woman aged 45-65 years in good health and CMV-seropositive. CDR3s include the opening cysteine and the closing phenylalanine or tryptophan. D genes are given only for firm matches. Only some rows state a clone size, as once, few, many or a class for expanded clones.

.	TRBV7-9	17	.	TRBJ2-1	TGTGCCAGCAGCCGAGGGGTTCGCGATAGGGGGATGGGAGAGCAGTTCTTC	CASSRGVRDRGMGEQFF
TRBD2	TRBV4-3	20	.	TRBJ2-3	TGCGCCAGCAGCCGCCCGAGGGGTGCTAGCGGGGGGGCAGGTACAGATACGCAGTATTTT	CASSRPRGASGGAGTDTQYF
TRBD1	TRBV18	14	.	TRBJ1-4	TGTGCCAGCTCACTTGACAGGGGGGAAGAAAAACTGTTTTTT	CASSLDRGEEKLFF
.	TRBV10-3	14	.	TRBJ1-2	TGTGCCATCAGTGCAGTGCTTGCAGACTATGGCTACACCTTC	CAISAVLADYGYTF
.	TRBV4-1	14	.	TRBJ2-3	TGCGCCAGCAGCCTTGTACAGGATTCAGATACGCAGTATTTT	CASSLVQDSDTQYF
.	TRBV2	13	.	TRBJ1-5	TGTGCCAGCTCCGGGGAGAGCAATCAGCCCCAGCATTTT	CASSGESNQPQHF
TRBD1	TRBV9	17	.	TRBJ2-3	TGTGCCAGCAGCGTAGGGGTCAGGGGGCATGACACAGATACGCAGTATTTT	CASSVGVRGHDTDTQYF
.	TRBV5-1	16	.	TRBJ1-2	TGCGCCAGCAGCTTCACCCCAGGACAAGGGGCAGGAGGCTACACCTTC	CASSFTPGQGAGGYTF
TRBD1	TRBV27	14	.	TRBJ2-1	TGTGCCAGCAGTTTAAGGACAGGGGTGAATGAGCAGTTCTTC	CASSLRTGVNEQFF
.	TRBV18	14	.	TRBJ1-2	TGTGCCAGCTCACCACCCCTTAAAACGACAGGCTACACCTTC	CASSPPLKTTGYTF
.	TRBV2	15	.	TRBJ2-7	TGTGCCTTCAGGGCGGAGGGCCCGAGCTCCTACGAGCAGTACTTC	CAFRAEGPSSYEQYF
.	TRBV7-9	13	.	TRBJ1-2	TGTGCCAGCAGCTTCAGACTAAACTACGGCTACACCTTC	CASSFRLNYGYTF
TRBD2	TRBV27	15	.	TRBJ2-1	TGTGCCAGCAGTTTAGTTGGCGGGGGGTACAATGAGCAGTTCTTC	CASSLVGGGYNEQFF
TRBD1	TRBV4-1	15	.	TRBJ1-4	TGCGCCAGCAGCCCTTACGGACAGGCTCCTGAAAAACTGTTTTTT	CASSPYGQAPEKLFF
.	TRBV5-1	16	.	TRBJ2-3	TGCGCCAGCAGCTGGGAGACTAGTGGGAGGTCAGATACGCAGTATTTT	CASSWETSGRSDTQYF
TRBD1	TRBV14	14	.	TRBJ1-5	TGTGCCAGCAGCCTGACAGGGGGTGGGCAGCCCCAGCATTTT	CASSLTGGGQPQHF
.	TRBV30	13	.	TRBJ1-1	TGTGCCTGGAGTGTATCAATCAGCACTGAAGCTTTCTTT	CAWSVSISTEAFF
.	TRBV2	13	few	TRBJ1-1	TGTGCCAGCTCGGGCAGGGCCCGAACTGAAGCTTTCTTT	CASSGRARTEAFF
.	TRBV7-3	16	few	TRBJ2-2	TGTGCCAGCAGCCCAATTCCCGGACAGAACACCGGGGAGCTGTTTTTT	CASSPIPGQNTGELFF
.	TRBV19	13	.	TRBJ2-1	TGTGCCAGTAGTATCCCCCAGTACAATGAGCAGTTCTTC	CASSIPQYNEQFF
TRBD1	TRBV2	15	once	TRBJ1-5	TGTGCCAGCAGTGACCGGACAGGGGGCTATCAGCCCCAGCATTTT	CASSDRTGGYQPQHF
.	TRBV6-1	13	.	TRBJ1-1	TGTGCCACCCACAAACAGGAGAACACTGAAGCTTTCTTT	CATHKQENTEAFF
.	TRBV27	16	.	TRBJ1-6	TGTGCCAGCAGTTTGCTTAGCGGGACGGGGAATTCACCCCTCCACTTT	CASSLLSGTGNSPLHF
.	TRBV11-1	12	few	TRBJ1-4	TGTGCCAGCAGCTTAAACGGTGAAAAACTGTTTTTT	CASSLNGEKLFF
TRBD1	TRBV28	16	once	TRBJ1-5	TGTGCCGCCCGACAGGGGGCGAGTTGGAGCAATCAGCCCCAGCATTTT	CAARQGASWSNQPQHF